What follows are 16 T cell receptor beta chains derived from one specimen sequenced in a study of T cells in Graves' hyperthyroidism and ophthalmopathy. Researchers amplified the TCR beta CDR3 regions from RNA transcripts. When the TCR CDR3 underwent first-round RT-PCR, the HTBI primer set was used. TCRdb processed the multiplex PCR reads anew with MiXCR; each CDR3 protein has one entry. The sample has a few hundred thousand distinct CDR3 sequences; under 60% are singletons. Source material: peripheral blood or thyroid tissue (not recorded which). All receptors come from a young woman with Graves' hyperthyroidism.

The rearrangement joins TRBV11-3 to TRBJ1-2; perhaps TRBD1 as D (6 bases). This CDR3 contains 14 residues. V was trimmed by 5 bases and J by 8 bases, leaving 18 bases between them. Per germline, CDR1 SGHNT and CDR2 YENEEA. The CDR3 sequence: CASSPRQGMRGYTF. In DNA, the CDR3 is TGTGCCAGCAGCCCGCGGCAGGGGATGCGCGGCTACACCTTC. Complete variable domain (other parts from reference TRBV11-3 and TRBJ1-2): EAGVVQSPRYKIIEKKQPVAFWCNPISGHNTLYWYLQNLGQGPELLIRYENEEAVDDSQLPKDRFSAERLKGVDSTLKIQPAELGDSAVYLCASSPRQGMRGYTFGSGTRLTVV.

This chain connects TRBV14 to TRBJ1-6; weak D call: TRBD1 (5 bases). V was clipped by 2 bases and J by 7 bases, with 12 bases between them. CDR1 SGHDN and CDR2 FVKESK come from the germline V gene. CDR3 length: 15 residues. The CDR3: CASSQKQVSNSPLHF. Here the CDR3 DNA reads TGTGCCAGCAGCCAAAAACAGGTGTCGAATTCACCCCTCCACTTT. Supplemented by reference TRBV14 and TRBJ1-6, the full variable domain reads EAGVTQFPSHSVIEKGQTVTLRCDPISGHDNLYWYRRVMGKEIKFLLHFVKESKQDESGMPNNRFLAERTGGTYSTLKVQPAELEDSGVYFCASSQKQVSNSPLHFGNGTRLTVT.

Only a few counts were recorded for this clonotype. This chain links TRBV5-1 with TRBJ1-5; 7 positions match TRBD1. The germline V gene encodes CDR1 SGHRS and CDR2 YFSETQ. CDR3 length: 16 amino acids. The J segment lost 1 base and the V segment lost 0 bases, leaving 4 bases of the junction unmatched. The CDR3 spells CASSLVPGGSNQPQHF. As DNA, the CDR3 is TGCGCCAGCAGCTTGGTCCCAGGGGGAAGCAATCAGCCCCAGCATTTT.

The gene calls are TRBV9 and TRBJ1-6; possibly TRBD1 for D (6 bases). With 5 bases removed from V and 7 bases from J, the gap between germline ends came to 13 bases. The CDR3 extends over 14 amino acids. Germline V gene data show CDR1 as SGDLS and CDR2 as YYNGEE. DNA of the CDR3: TGTGCCAGCAGACTTGAAACAGGGAATTCACCCCTCCACTTT. This sequence encodes CASRLETGNSPLHF. Complete variable domain (other parts from reference TRBV9 and TRBJ1-6): DSGVTQTPKHLITATGQRVTLRCSPRSGDLSVYWYQQSLDQGLQFLIQYYNGEERAKGNILERFSAQQFPDLHSELNLSSLELGDSALYFCASRLETGNSPLHFGNGTRLTVT.

The CDR3 protein is CASRRGWNTGELFF. The CDR3 DNA sequence: TGTGCCAGTAGACGAGGTTGGAACACCGGGGAGCTGTTTTTT. The gene calls are TRBV19 and TRBJ2-2; D gene unclear. V dropped 6 bases and J dropped 1 base, with 9 bases sitting between them. Germline V gene data show CDR1 as LNHDA and CDR2 as SQIVND (reference sequence). The CDR3 extends over 14 amino acids.

This chain connects TRBV7-9 to TRBJ2-7; D remains ambiguous. The CDR3 totals 12 residues. CDR1 SEHNR and CDR2 FQNEAQ come from the germline V gene (reference sequence). Trimming shortened V by 8 bases and J by 0 bases, and 8 bases separated the two germline ends. This CDR3 reads CASAGRSYEQYF. In nucleotides, the CDR3 is TGTGCCAGCGCCGGGCGCTCCTACGAGCAGTACTTC.

The chain carries TRBV24-1 and TRBJ1-5, with 8 nucleotides matching TRBD1. The CDR3 totals 16 residues. CDR1 and CDR2 from the germline V gene are KGHDR and SFDVKD. V trimming: 2 bases; J trimming: 5 bases; junction bases outside the gene matches: 7. The CDR3 DNA follows: TGTGCCACCAGTGATTCCGGGACAGGCTCTGATCAGCCCCAGCATTTT. This gives the protein CATSDSGTGSDQPQHF.

The rearrangement uses TRBV20-1 and TRBJ2-7; 8 bases fit TRBD2. Germline lookup yields CDR1 DFQATT and CDR2 SNEGSKA (reference sequence). This CDR3 contains 14 residues. V lost 1 base, J lost 2 bases, and 4 bases stayed unmatched. CDR3 in amino acids: CSARASGLAYEQYF. The CDR3 bases are TGCAGTGCTAGAGCCTCGGGACTAGCCTACGAGCAGTACTTC.

This clonotype showed up just a few times. This chain joins TRBV9 and TRBJ2-7, with TRBD2 identical over 11 bases. Germline V gives CDR1 SGDLS, CDR2 YYNGEE. The CDR3 is 14 residues long. V shed 2 bases and J 2 bases; nucleotides not matched to a gene: 0. The CDR3 spells CASSVTSGTYEQYF. The CDR3 DNA reads TGTGCCAGCAGCGTGACTAGCGGGACCTACGAGCAGTACTTC.

In the case of this clonotype: A much larger clonotype is one base distant, so this may be a read error. The chain joins TRBV29-1 to TRBJ1-2; the match to TRBD1 covers 9 bases. Germline V gives CDR1 SQVTM, CDR2 ANQGSEA. The CDR3 loop spans 13 amino acids. CDR3 sequence: CGVELQGARGYTF. CDR3 in DNA: TGCGGCGTTGAGCTACAGGGGGCGCGGGGCTACACCTTC.

As to this clonotype: This clone may be a read error of a much larger clone one base away. The chain carries TRBV7-6 and TRBJ2-7, with D unclear. From germline, CDR1 is SGHVS and CDR2 FNYEAQ. The CDR3 sequence is 12 residues long. The DNA of the CDR3 is TGTGTCAGCAGATCCGCCGGGTTTCGGCAGTACTTC. This codes for CVSRSAGFRQYF.

For this clonotype: A read error may explain this, as a much larger clone is one base away. The chain uses TRBV11-2 and TRBJ1-1, with D possibly matching TRBD1 (5 bases). Germline assignment: CDR1 SGHAT and CDR2 FQNNGV. This CDR3 comprises 15 residues. V lost 0 bases and J lost 1, with 9 bases in between. The CDR3 region is CASSLEGRENTEAFF. CDR3 in DNA: TGTGCCAGCAGCTTAGAGGGCAGGGAGAACACTGAAGCTTTCTTT.

This clonotype was detected ten times or more. The chain's CDR3 is CASGTGVNSPLHF. CDR3 nucleotides: TGTGCCAGTGGGACAGGGGTTAATTCACCCCTCCACTTT. The V call is TRBV19, the J call TRBJ1-6; 10 bases are shared with TRBD1. Looked up from germline, CDR1 is LNHDA and CDR2 is SQIVND (reference sequence). V lost 8 bases to trimming and J lost 6 bases; unmatched junction nucleotides: 1. This CDR3 is built from 13 residues.

This clonotype was observed many times. This chain uses TRBV24-1 with TRBJ1-5; D not certain. The length of the CDR3 is 13 residues. Germline V CDR1 and CDR2: KGHDR, SFDVKD. Trimming left V 9 bases short and J 0 bases short, with 8 bases between. In nucleotides, the CDR3 is TGTGCCACCGCCCCTGATAGCAATCAGCCCCAGCATTTT. This gives the protein CATAPDSNQPQHF.

In its sample, this clonotype was seen a few times. V usage is TRBV7-6 and J usage is TRBJ2-7, with D maybe TRBD2 (5 bases). This CDR3 is 15 amino acids long. CDR1 SGHVS and CDR2 FNYEAQ come from the germline V gene. Trimming removed 5 bases at V and 0 bases at J, with 14 bases between. CDR3 loop: CASSTVGGSSYEQYF. CDR3 sequence (DNA): TGTGCCAGCAGCACGGTCGGTGGGAGCTCCTACGAGCAGTACTTC.

To note about this clonotype: Likely a read error: the CDR3 ends without its conserved phenylalanine or tryptophan. It is unclear where the CDR3 begins or ends on the DNA, so no DNA is shown, and the CDR3 is as TCRdb lists it. The V and J genes are TRBV15 and TRBJ1-5; the table assigns TRBD1, which was not confirmed against the DNA. The germline gives CDR1 LNHNV, CDR2 YYDKDF (reference sequence). Counting both end residues, the CDR3 totals 14 amino acids. CDR3 sequence: CATSRGGGNQPQQP.